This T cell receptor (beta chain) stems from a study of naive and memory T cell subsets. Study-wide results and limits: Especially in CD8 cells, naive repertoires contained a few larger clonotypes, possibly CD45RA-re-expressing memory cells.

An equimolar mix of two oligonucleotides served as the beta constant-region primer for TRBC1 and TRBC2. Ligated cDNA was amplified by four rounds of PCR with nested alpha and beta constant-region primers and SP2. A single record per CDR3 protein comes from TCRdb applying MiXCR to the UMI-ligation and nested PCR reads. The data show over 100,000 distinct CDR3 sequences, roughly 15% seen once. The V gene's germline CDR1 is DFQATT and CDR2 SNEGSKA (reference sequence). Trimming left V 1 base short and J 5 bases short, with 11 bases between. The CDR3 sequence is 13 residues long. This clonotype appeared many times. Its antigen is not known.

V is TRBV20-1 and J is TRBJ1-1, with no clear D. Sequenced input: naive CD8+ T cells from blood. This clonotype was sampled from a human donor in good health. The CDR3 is CSARVGLGTEAFF. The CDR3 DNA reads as TGCAGTGCTAGAGTAGGGCTCGGAACTGAAGCTTTCTTT.